Included here is one T cell receptor beta chain sequence, with context. Its target is not known. This sample is part of a study of OX40 agonist ivuxolimab in advanced cancers. Across the study: Every 2 weeks, ivuxolimab was infused into the patients intravenously at between 0.01 and 10 mg/kg. Treatment received earlier with anti-PD-1, anti-PD-L1 or anti-CTLA-4 agents was allowed, and around 40% had some.

The V gene's germline CDR1 is LNHNV and CDR2 YYDKDF (reference sequence). The CDR3 is made up of 15 amino acids. V shed 1 base and J shed 4 bases, with 14 bases lying between them. Whole-study results and caveats: No determination was made of the antigen specificity of the expanded peripheral T cells.

This table comes from immunoSEQ multiplex PCR, and its TCRdb copy is limited to in-frame clones, with some not included. The sample contains tens of thousands of clones, approximately 95% of which appear only once. The input for sequencing was CD4+ or CD8+ T cells sorted from blood, taken in a trial of the OX40 agonist ivuxolimab. This clonotype was sampled from an adult with an advanced solid tumor such as melanoma, head and neck, liver or kidney cancer. V usage is TRBV15 and J usage is TRBJ2-7, with TRBD1 as a possible D gene (7 bases). The CDR3 bases are TGTGCCACCAGCAGAGCGGCCAGGGGGGCGTACGAGCAGTACTTC. Translation gives CATSRAARGAYEQYF.